Only one count was recorded for the clone carrying this TCR beta chain. Some clones are missing from TCRdb's copy, which holds only in-frame ones; the method was immunoSEQ multiplex PCR. The sample lists approximately 390,000 clones, more than 70% occurring once. This sample is part of a study of blood T cell repertoires in COVID-19. The overall study: The United States, Italy and Spain provided the acute and convalescent COVID-19 samples.

The germline V gene encodes CDR1 MGHRA and CDR2 YSYEKL. Trimming left V 4 bases short and J 0 bases short, with 13 bases between. This CDR3 has 17 residues. What was sequenced was peripheral blood. The genes are TRBV4-1 and TRBJ2-6; D gene unclear. The origin of this receptor is a woman aged 60-75 years with COVID-19, enrolled during active disease. CDR3 DNA sequence: TGCGCCAGCAGCCTGGCTTGGCCCAGCTCTGGGGCCAACGTCCTGACTTTC. The encoded protein is CASSLAWPSSGANVLTF.